Presented here are 10 T cell receptor beta chains from one specimen sequenced in a study of T-cell memory formation after mild COVID-19. One entry per CDR3 protein, called by TCRdb with MiXCR from the 5' RACE reads. The data show about 140,000 distinct CDR3 sequences, 14% seen once. The sample consisted of PBMCs or a T cell subset sorted from them (not recorded which). The receptors were sampled from an adult woman who had mild COVID-19 (a few samples of this study predate the infection). Cell type and time point are not known.

The CDR3, as DNA: TGCGCCAGCAGCTCGGGACAGGGAAACAATGAGCAGTTCTTC. It yields the protein CASSSGQGNNEQFF. The chain has TRBV5-1 and TRBJ2-1; 9 positions agree with TRBD1. V was pared by 3 bases and J by 5 bases, with 3 bases of the junction left unmatched. Germline CDR1 is SGHRS and CDR2 is YFSETQ. The CDR3 totals 14 residues.

This clonotype was detected ten times or more. V and J are TRBV2 and TRBJ2-7, with unresolved D. The CDR3 totals 11 residues. The V end was cut by 0 bases, the J end by 3 bases, with 0 bases between. CDR1 is SNHLY, CDR2 FYNNEI, per germline. This CDR3 is CASSEAYEQYF. The DNA for the CDR3 is TGTGCCAGCAGTGAAGCCTACGAGCAGTACTTC.

This clonotype has at least ten counts. Germline and junction disagree at one end, which may indicate a read error. This chain connects TRBV2 to TRBJ1-2; TRBD1 agrees at 7 bases. CDR1 and CDR2 (germline): SNHLY, FYNNEI. The CDR3 is 13 residues long. CDR3 residues: CASREDRVGGYTF. The DNA of the CDR3 is TGTGCCAGCAGGGAAGACAGGGTGGGTGGCTACACCTTC.

This rearrangement joins TRBV19 to TRBJ1-5; D gene ambiguous. The CDR3 extends over 15 amino acids. Per germline, CDR1 LNHDA and CDR2 SQIVND (reference sequence). Trimming stripped 5 bases from V and 5 bases from J, with 16 bases between. The CDR3 DNA sequence: TGTGCCAGTAGTTCAAGGACCCAGCCTCATCAGCCCCAGCATTTT. It codes for CASSSRTQPHQPQHF. Using reference TRBV19 and TRBJ1-5 for the parts outside the CDR3, the full variable domain is DGGITQSPKYLFRKEGQNVTLSCEQNLNHDAMYWYRQDPGQGLRLIYYSQIVNDFQKGDIAEGYSVSREKKESFPLTVTSAQKNPTAFYLCASSSRTQPHQPQHFGDGTRLSIL.

This clonotype was counted at least ten times. The chain combines TRBV5-1 with TRBJ2-3; D ambiguous. Trimming removed 6 bases from V and 1 base from J, with 6 bases in between. This CDR3 is built from 12 residues. Germline CDR1 SGHRS, CDR2 YFSETQ. The CDR3 loop reads CASTAGTDTQYF. In nucleotides, the CDR3 is TGCGCCAGCACCGCGGGCACAGATACGCAGTATTTT.

The table lists this clonotype with a few counts. This chain's CDR3 is CASSPYQGFTDTQYF. DNA of the CDR3: TGTGCCAGCAGCCCTTATCAGGGATTCACAGATACGCAGTATTTT. The chain links TRBV7-2 to TRBJ2-3, with D tentatively TRBD1 (5 bases). Germline V CDR1 and CDR2: SGHTA, FQGNSA. The CDR3 is 15 residues long. V lost 5 bases to trimming and J lost 2 bases, with 14 bases between them.

This clonotype was seen only a few times. V gene TRBV12-3 or TRBV12-4 combines with J gene TRBJ2-5, with D uncertain. Trimming stripped 0 bases from V and 2 bases from J, with 7 bases between. The CDR3 contains 14 residues. CDR3 region: CASSLAHSQETQYF. CDR3 coding DNA: TGTGCCAGCAGTTTAGCGCACAGTCAAGAGACCCAGTACTTC.

The table lists this clonotype with a few counts. The genes are TRBV5-1 and TRBJ2-1; 11 nucleotides match TRBD2. V gave up 4 bases and J gave up 4 bases; unmatched junction bases: 7. Germline V lookup: CDR1 SGHRS, CDR2 YFSETQ. CDR3 length: 16 amino acids. The CDR3 nucleotides are TGCGCCAGCAGCCCCCTAGCGGGGGGAGCATACAATGAGCAGTTCTTC. Protein product: CASSPLAGGAYNEQFF.

The rearrangement uses TRBV7-9 and TRBJ2-3; no definite D call. The CDR3 totals 15 residues. V lost 5 bases to trimming and J lost 0 bases, with 12 bases between them. Germline CDR1 is SEHNR and CDR2 is FQNEAQ (reference sequence). The CDR3 DNA sequence: TGTGCCAGCAGCACGCTGGGCGGAAGCACAGATACGCAGTATTTT. As protein: CASSTLGGSTDTQYF.

J is TRBJ2-1 and V is TRBV4-2; 9 nucleotides align to TRBD1. Germline V lookup: CDR1 LGHNA, CDR2 YNFKEQ. The V segment lost 0 bases and the J segment 8 bases; nucleotides outside the gene matches: 8. This CDR3 spans 16 amino acids. CDR3 nucleotides: TGTGCCAGCAGCCAAGATTTGACAGGGGGGGAATATGAGCAGTTCTTC. Translated: CASSQDLTGGEYEQFF.